This is a list of T cell receptor beta chains from one sample in a study of neoadjuvant nivolumab and ipilimumab in lung cancer. The assay was immunoSEQ multiplex PCR, and TCRdb's table has in-frame clones only and misses some. The sample shows 45,000 to 55,000 clones, around 89% of them seen only once. The sequences come from blood, collected before neoadjuvant nivolumab, alone or with ipilimumab. The receptors were gathered from an adult with non-small cell lung cancer. Some clones in this sample may be carry-over from other donors' samples. Both conserved end residues are part of each CDR3. D genes are given only for firm matches. Size is stated for part of the rows, as once, few or many counts, or as a class when the clone is expanded.

J,D,V,size,DNA,CDR3
TRBJ2-5,.,TRBV5-1,.,TGCGCCAGCAGCCTACCCCAGGAGACCCAGTACTTC,CASSLPQETQYF
TRBJ2-5,.,TRBV5-4,.,TGTGCCAGCAGCCAGGTGATAGGGAAAACGGGCAAAGAGACCCAGTACTTC,CASSQVIGKTGKETQYF
TRBJ1-2,.,TRBV7-9,.,TGTGCCAGCAGCTTAGATGCGAGAAACTATGGCTACACCTTC,CASSLDARNYGYTF
TRBJ2-1,TRBD1,TRBV18,.,TGTGCCAGCTCACCGACAGGGCTCCCCTCCTCGGAGCAGTTCTTC,CASSPTGLPSSEQFF
TRBJ2-1,.,TRBV5-1,.,TGCGCCAGCAGCTTGGGAGGTCCGAGCTCCTACAATGAGCAGTTCTTC,CASSLGGPSSYNEQFF
TRBJ1-2,TRBD1,TRBV7-2,.,TGTGCCAGCAGCCCTTGGGACAGGGAAGATAGTGCCTATGGCTACACCTTC,CASSPWDREDSAYGYTF
TRBJ2-5,TRBD2,TRBV5-1,.,TGCGCCAGCAGAAGGGGCGGGAGGGGAGAGACCCAGTACTTC,CASRRGGRGETQYF
TRBJ1-1,.,TRBV5-1,.,TGCGCCAGCAGCTTGCTAGACCGGAGCGGTGAAGCTTTCTTT,CASSLLDRSGEAFF
TRBJ2-4,.,TRBV18,.,TGTGCCAGCTCAGCTCCCGGTGCCAAAAACATTCAGTACTTC,CASSAPGAKNIQYF
TRBJ1-4,.,TRBV18,.,TGTGCCAGCTCACCCCGCAGGTGGGAGGAAAAACTGTTTTTT,CASSPRRWEEKLFF
TRBJ2-1,.,TRBV5-6,.,TGTGCCAGCAGCTTGGCCGGGAAGAACCCGTTCTTC,CASSLAGKNPFF
TRBJ1-1,TRBD1,TRBV7-2,once,TGTGCCAGCAGCTTAAGTCTGGACAGGGACACTGAAGCTTTCTTT,CASSLSLDRDTEAFF
TRBJ1-1,.,TRBV7-2,.,TGTGCCAGCTCAAAAACAGGGAACACTGAAGCTTTCTTT,CASSKTGNTEAFF
TRBJ1-1,TRBD1,TRBV7-9,.,TGTGCCAGCAGCTTAGCAGGGGGCCTTGAAGCTTTCTTT,CASSLAGGLEAFF
TRBJ2-5,.,TRBV29-1,.,TGCAGCGTTGCGAGACAAGCCCAGGAGACCCAGTACTTC,CSVARQAQETQYF
TRBJ2-1,.,TRBV29-1,.,TGCAGCGTTGAAACCCGAATCAATGAGCAGTTCTTC,CSVETRINEQFF
TRBJ1-5,TRBD1,TRBV6-1,few,TGTGCCAGCAGTCCTCCGGGACAGATACATCAGCCCCAGCATTTT,CASSPPGQIHQPQHF
TRBJ2-1,TRBD2,TRBV9,.,TGTGCCAGCAGCGTAGGAATAGCGGGCATTGACAATGAGCAGTTCTTC,CASSVGIAGIDNEQFF
TRBJ1-5,.,TRBV11-2,.,TGTGCCAGCAGCTTAGATCGGGGCCAGCCCCAGCATTTT,CASSLDRGQPQHF
TRBJ2-1,.,TRBV19,few,TGTGCCAGTAGTACTCAGGGTGGGTCCTACAATGAGCAGTTCTTC,CASSTQGGSYNEQFF
TRBJ1-1,.,TRBV29-1,.,TGCAGCGTTGAGGTGCCCGGAGGTGAAGCTTTCTTT,CSVEVPGGEAFF
TRBJ1-1,.,TRBV6-5,.,TGTGCCAGCAGGCGACAGGAGAACACTGAAGCTTTCTTT,CASRRQENTEAFF
TRBJ1-3,.,TRBV7-9,.,TGTGCCAGCAGCCCCCAGGCGGGGGGAAACACCATATATTTT,CASSPQAGGNTIYF
TRBJ2-5,.,TRBV14,.,TGTGCCAGCAGCCGGGGCCTGCAAGAGACCCAGTACTTC,CASSRGLQETQYF
TRBJ2-1,TRBD2,TRBV4-3,.,TGCGCCAGCAGCCAAGATCGGGCAGGGCCGGGACTAGGTAATGAGCAGTTCTTC,CASSQDRAGPGLGNEQFF
TRBJ1-5,.,TRBV4-1,.,TGCGCCAGCAGCCAGAGAGAGGGACAGCCCCAGCATTTT,CASSQREGQPQHF